The 23 T cell receptor beta chains below were found in one sample sequenced in a study of cytomegalovirus exposure and HLA in healthy donors. The PCR employed 60 Vbeta primers together with 13 Jbeta primers. The data were produced by immunoSEQ multiplex PCR, yet TCRdb's version contains in-frame clones alone and is incomplete. The sample holds 130,000 or so clones, about 74% seen once. The material sequenced was PBMCs. These receptor sequences come from a middle-aged man in good health and CMV-seropositive.

V and J are TRBV5-5 and TRBJ2-3; 7 bases map to TRBD2. The CDR3 contains 16 residues. J gave up 1 base and V 4 bases, and 9 bases lay outside the gene matches. Germline V gene data show CDR1 as SGHKS and CDR2 as YYEKEE (reference sequence). DNA of the CDR3: TGTGCCAGCAGCCGAACTATAAGCGGGGGCACAGATACGCAGTATTTT. This codes for CASSRTISGGTDTQYF. The full variable domain, completed using reference TRBV5-5 and TRBJ2-3, is DAGVTQSPTHLIKTRGQQVTLRCSPISGHKSVSWYQQVLGQGPQFIFQYYEKEERGRGNFPDRFSARQFPNYSSELNVNALLLGDSALYLCASSRTISGGTDTQYFGPGTRLTVL.

The chain has TRBV15 and TRBJ1-1; TRBD1 matches 10 bases. The CDR3 is 16 amino acids. The V and J ends lost 1 base and 5 bases, in that order; junction bases with no gene match: 7. Germline V gene data show CDR1 as LNHNV and CDR2 as YYDKDF (reference sequence). The CDR3 bases are TGTGCCACCAGCAGAGGCTGGGGACAGGGGTTTACTGAAGCTTTCTTT. It translates to CATSRGWGQGFTEAFF.

This rearrangement joins TRBV21-1 to TRBJ2-7; the table's D call, TRBD1, was not checked against the DNA. TRBV21-1 is a listed pseudogene. This CDR3 contains 15 residues. CDR3 loop: CASSRARDRDYEQYF. In DNA form, the CDR3 reads TGTGCCAGCAGCAGAGCAAGGGACAGGGACTACGAGCAGTACTTC.

CDR3: CASSHDPGQGAFNEQFF. In DNA, the CDR3 is TGCGCCAGCAGCCATGATCCGGGACAGGGGGCGTTCAATGAGCAGTTCTTC. This chain connects TRBV4-1 to TRBJ2-1; TRBD1 aligns across 12 bases. There are 17 residues in the CDR3. The germline V gene has CDR1 MGHRA and CDR2 YSYEKL. The J segment lost 6 bases and the V segment lost 3 bases, leaving 9 bases of the junction unmatched.

As concerns this clone: A junction boundary mismatches the germline segment, possibly from a read error. The chain links TRBV7-9 to TRBJ2-7, with TRBD1 matching over 10 bases. The CDR3 is made up of 15 amino acids. Germline V gives CDR1 SEHNR, CDR2 FQNEAQ (reference sequence). The CDR3 protein is CSSSLLGQGGYEQYF. DNA for the CDR3: TGTTCCAGCAGCTTATTAGGACAGGGGGGATACGAGCAGTACTTC.

The chain carries TRBV28 and TRBJ2-3; tentatively, D is TRBD1 (6 bases). The germline V and J ends were trimmed by 6 bases and 1 base, with 14 bases remaining between them. Looked up from germline, CDR1 is MDHEN and CDR2 is SYDVKM. There are 15 residues in the CDR3. CDR3 in amino acids: CASSIIRGGTDTQYF. CDR3 in DNA: TGTGCCAGCAGCATAATCAGGGGTGGCACAGATACGCAGTATTTT.

CDR3 protein: CASSHRLAGVGEAGELFF. CDR3 DNA sequence: TGTGCCAGCAGCCATCGGCTAGCGGGGGTTGGGGAAGCCGGGGAGCTGTTTTTT. The V gene is TRBV4-2, the J gene TRBJ2-2; 10 bases map to TRBD2. V trimming: 3 bases; J trimming: 6 bases; junction bases outside the gene matches: 13. CDR3 length equals 18 residues. Per the germline V gene, CDR1 is LGHNA and CDR2 is YNFKEQ.

This rearrangement joins TRBV19 to TRBJ1-6; perhaps TRBD1 as D (6 bases). The V end was cut by 5 bases, the J end by 7 bases, with 18 bases between. Germline CDR1 LNHDA, CDR2 SQIVND (reference sequence). This CDR3 spans 16 amino acids. CDR3 sequence (DNA): TGTGCCAGTAGTCGTACAGGGATAGTTCAAAATTCACCCCTCCACTTT. Translation: CASSRTGIVQNSPLHF.

Notes on this clone: The sample has other DNA sequences that encode this CDR3 too. The gene calls are TRBV5-1 and TRBJ1-2; tentatively, D is TRBD1 (5 bases). Trimming pared 0 bases from V and 6 bases from J, leaving 6 bases between. From germline, CDR1 is SGHRS and CDR2 YFSETQ. The CDR3 extends over 12 amino acids. CDR3 loop: CASSLEGDGYTF. The CDR3 nucleotides are TGCGCCAGCAGCTTGGAAGGGGATGGCTACACCTTC.

The count of this clone is one. This sequence joins TRBV15 and TRBJ2-7, with D possibly matching TRBD2 (7 bases). Trimming left V 1 base short and J 1 base short, with 11 bases between. The CDR3 is 15 residues long. Looked up from germline, CDR1 is LNHNV and CDR2 is YYDKDF (reference sequence). This CDR3 reads CATSRGGGRSYEQYF. The CDR3 DNA reads as TGTGCCACCAGCAGAGGCGGGGGCAGGTCCTACGAGCAGTACTTC.

This sequence joins TRBV28 and TRBJ1-1; 8 nucleotides line up with TRBD1. Looked up from germline, CDR1 is MDHEN and CDR2 is SYDVKM. The junction had 9 bases not matched to a gene; V was cut back by 6 bases and J by 0 bases. The CDR3 length is 16 residues. CDR3 loop: CASRSMRQGMNTEAFF. CDR3 DNA sequence: TGTGCCAGCAGATCGATGAGACAGGGGATGAACACTGAAGCTTTCTTT.

The chain combines TRBV18 with TRBJ1-3, with 9 positions matching TRBD1. Germline CDR1 is KGHSH and CDR2 is LQKENI. This CDR3 is built from 18 residues. V gave up 3 bases and J gave up 0 bases; unmatched junction bases: 9. CDR3 residues: CASSPAGQGLGSGNTIYF. Written as DNA, the CDR3 is TGTGCCAGCTCACCTGCGGGACAGGGATTAGGCTCTGGAAACACCATATATTTT. The full variable domain, its missing parts supplied by reference TRBV18 and TRBJ1-3, is NAGVMQNPRHLVRRRGQEARLRCSPMKGHSHVYWYRQLPEEGLKFMVYLQKENIIDESGMPKERFSAEFPKEGPSILRIQQVVRGDSAAYFCASSPAGQGLGSGNTIYFGEGSWLTVV.

The chain employs TRBV5-5 and TRBJ1-3; TRBD1 agrees at 7 bases. Germline CDR1 reads SGHKS; CDR2 reads YYEKEE (reference sequence). The length of the CDR3 is 14 residues. The junction had 6 bases not matched to a gene; V was cut back by 1 base and J by 8 bases. The CDR3 DNA reads as TGTGCCAGCAGCTTGCAGGGGGGCAAGGACACCATATATTTT. Protein sequence: CASSLQGGKDTIYF.

The rearrangement joins TRBV6-1 to TRBJ1-5; D is uncertain. V was shortened by 2 bases and J by 2 bases, with 16 bases between the two germline ends. CDR1 MNHNS and CDR2 SASEGT come from the germline V gene. The CDR3 runs 17 residues. CDR3 sequence: CASSELFLLSRNQPQHF. CDR3 nucleotide sequence: TGTGCCAGCAGTGAACTGTTCCTCCTATCGCGCAATCAGCCCCAGCATTTT.

The chain has TRBV2 and TRBJ2-1; no clear D gene. The CDR3 is 11 amino acids. CDR1 and CDR2 from the germline V gene are SNHLY and FYNNEI. The ends were cut back, 7 bases at V and 5 bases at J, with 6 bases in the middle. The CDR3 here is CASNRDNEQFF. The CDR3, as DNA: TGTGCCAGCAATAGAGACAATGAGCAGTTCTTC.

This clone turned up a few times. CDR3: CASSPSVGNQPQHF. The DNA of the CDR3 is TGTGCCAGCTCCCCGTCAGTCGGCAATCAGCCCCAGCATTTT. The chain recombines TRBV18 with TRBJ1-5; D ambiguous. This CDR3 is 14 amino acids long. Germline V gene lookup returns CDR1 KGHSH and CDR2 LQKENI. The V end was cut by 6 bases, the J end by 2 bases, with 11 bases between. The full variable domain, its missing parts supplied by reference TRBV18 and TRBJ1-5, is NAGVMQNPRHLVRRRGQEARLRCSPMKGHSHVYWYRQLPEEGLKFMVYLQKENIIDESGMPKERFSAEFPKEGPSILRIQQVVRGDSAAYFCASSPSVGNQPQHFGDGTRLSIL.

This clone was recorded a few times. The chain has TRBV5-1 and TRBJ1-1, with D tentatively TRBD1 (5 bases). Trimming removed 2 bases at V and 0 bases at J, with 17 bases between. Germline CDR1 SGHRS, CDR2 YFSETQ. The CDR3 has 17 amino acids. For the CDR3, the DNA is TGCGCCAGCAGCTTCGGGTTGGCAGGGTTAATGAACACTGAAGCTTTCTTT. It translates to CASSFGLAGLMNTEAFF.

The chain uses TRBV5-1 and TRBJ2-5; the match to TRBD1 covers 9 bases. Germline V gene data show CDR1 as SGHRS and CDR2 as YFSETQ. This CDR3 has 15 amino acids. The V segment lost 4 bases and the J segment 5 bases; nucleotides outside the gene matches: 9. DNA for the CDR3: TGCGCCAGCAGCACCGGGACAGGGAGGACGGAGACCCAGTACTTC. Translating it yields CASSTGTGRTETQYF.

This clone was counted only a few times. The J gene is TRBJ1-3, the V gene TRBV19, with D possibly matching TRBD1 (5 bases). The CDR3 is 16 residues long. V lost 5 bases and J lost 3, with 17 bases in between. Germline loops: CDR1 LNHDA, CDR2 SQIVND (reference sequence). The CDR3 loop reads CASSPSGRGSGNTIYF. The CDR3 DNA reads as TGTGCCAGTAGTCCCTCCGGGAGGGGCAGTGGAAACACCATATATTTT.

This sequence joins TRBV19 and TRBJ2-7, with TRBD2 as a possible D gene (6 bases). This CDR3 has 15 residues. Germline CDR1 and CDR2: LNHDA and SQIVND (reference sequence). Trimming removed 5 bases at V and 0 bases at J, with 14 bases between. The chain's CDR3 is CASSPEGLGSYEQYF. The CDR3 DNA follows: TGTGCCAGTAGTCCGGAGGGCTTGGGCTCCTACGAGCAGTACTTC.

The chain combines TRBV19 with TRBJ1-5; 8 bases match TRBD1. The CDR3 consists of 13 residues. Per the germline V gene, CDR1 is LNHDA and CDR2 is SQIVND (reference sequence). The J segment lost 10 bases and the V segment lost 5 bases, leaving 7 bases of the junction unmatched. The CDR3 sequence is CASSPRTGRPQHF. The DNA for the CDR3 is TGTGCCAGTAGTCCCCGGACAGGGAGACCCCAGCATTTT. The whole variable domain, remainder taken from reference TRBV19 and TRBJ1-5, is DGGITQSPKYLFRKEGQNVTLSCEQNLNHDAMYWYRQDPGQGLRLIYYSQIVNDFQKGDIAEGYSVSREKKESFPLTVTSAQKNPTAFYLCASSPRTGRPQHFGDGTRLSIL.

The V call is TRBV5-1, the J call TRBJ2-7; 7 bases line up with TRBD2. V lost 3 bases to trimming and J lost 4 bases; unmatched junction nucleotides: 7. Germline CDR1 is SGHRS and CDR2 is YFSETQ. The length of the CDR3 is 14 residues. CDR3 sequence (DNA): TGCGCCAGCAGCTGGACTGGGGGAGGGTACGAGCAGTACTTC. Protein: CASSWTGGGYEQYF. The full variable domain, its missing parts supplied by reference TRBV5-1 and TRBJ2-7, is KAGVTQTPRYLIKTRGQQVTLSCSPISGHRSVSWYQQTPGQGLQFLFEYFSETQRNKGNFPGRFSGRQFSNSRSEMNVSTLELGDSALYLCASSWTGGGYEQYFGPGTRLTVT.

The rearrangement links TRBV5-1 to TRBJ2-1; 8 bases agree with TRBD2. V was pared by 1 base and J by 9 bases, with 12 bases of the junction left unmatched. Germline CDR1 reads SGHRS; CDR2 reads YFSETQ. CDR3 length: 16 residues. The DNA of the CDR3 is TGCGCCAGCAGCTTGAATCCTAGCGGGTTATCTAGTGAGCAGTTCTTC. This encodes CASSLNPSGLSSEQFF.